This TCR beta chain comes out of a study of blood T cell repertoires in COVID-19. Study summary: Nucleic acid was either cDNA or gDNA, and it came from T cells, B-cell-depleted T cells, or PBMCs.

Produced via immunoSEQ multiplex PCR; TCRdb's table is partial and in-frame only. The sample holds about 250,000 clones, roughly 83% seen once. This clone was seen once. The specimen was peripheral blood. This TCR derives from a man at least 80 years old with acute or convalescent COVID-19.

The CDR3 reads CASSLGTGHNEQFF. In DNA, the CDR3 is TGTGCCAGCAGCTTAGGGACAGGACACAATGAGCAGTTCTTC. The V and J genes are TRBV7-9 and TRBJ2-1; the match to TRBD1 covers 7 bases. Germline lookup yields CDR1 SEHNR and CDR2 FQNEAQ (reference sequence). V lost 1 base and J lost 5; bases outside the gene matches: 2. The CDR3 has 14 amino acids.